One and the same sample provided the 8 T cell receptor beta chains below, sequenced in a study of T cells after yellow fever vaccination. TCRdb re-analysed the 5' RACE reads in MiXCR, keeping a single row per CDR3 protein. The repertoire has some 500,000 distinct CDR3 sequences, approximately 15% of them found once; the top ten carry over 12%. The sample was PBMCs, taken on the day of the yellow fever booster vaccination. These receptors were obtained from a young man who received the YFV17D yellow fever vaccine.

J is TRBJ2-1 and V is TRBV11-2; 9 nucleotides align to TRBD2. The CDR3 has 16 amino acids. J lost 5 bases, V lost 2 bases, and 7 bases had no gene match. Per the germline V gene, CDR1 is SGHAT and CDR2 is FQNNGV. The CDR3 DNA is TGTGCCAGCAGCTTATCCGTGCTAGCGGGAAACAATGAGCAGTTCTTC. Translated: CASSLSVLAGNNEQFF.

The gene calls are TRBV11-2 and TRBJ2-4; the match to TRBD2 covers 13 bases. The trim removed 2 bases at V and 2 bases at J, leaving 12 bases unmatched. The CDR3 consists of 20 residues. The germline V gene has CDR1 SGHAT and CDR2 FQNNGV. The CDR3 coding sequence is TGTGCCAGCAGCTTAATCGGACTAGCGGGAGAGAAGAAGACCAAAAACATTCAGTACTTC. Its translation: CASSLIGLAGEKKTKNIQYF.

The table lists this clonotype with a few counts. CDR3 protein: CSASHSANTGELFF. Here the CDR3 DNA reads TGCAGTGCTAGTCACTCCGCGAACACCGGGGAGCTGTTTTTT. The chain couples TRBV20-1 to TRBJ2-2, with D unresolved. The germline V gene encodes CDR1 DFQATT and CDR2 SNEGSKA (reference sequence). CDR3 length: 14 amino acids. V was cut by 3 bases and J by 0 bases, with 8 bases left in between.

The table lists this clonotype with a few counts. This chain joins TRBV20-1 and TRBJ2-5, with D maybe TRBD2 (6 bases). The V end was cut by 1 base, the J end by 4 bases, with 16 bases between. Germline CDR1 DFQATT, CDR2 SNEGSKA (reference sequence). The CDR3 has 15 residues. CDR3 region: CSARGGRSFRETQYF. In DNA form, the CDR3 reads TGCAGTGCTAGAGGGGGGAGGAGTTTCCGAGAGACCCAGTACTTC.

This clonotype was seen a handful of times. The rearrangement joins TRBV29-1 to TRBJ2-2; D is ambiguous. Germline CDR1 and CDR2: SQVTM and ANQGSEA. Trimming shortened V by 1 base and J by 6 bases, and 9 bases separated the two germline ends. The CDR3 covers 13 residues. The CDR3 region is CSVEGGSSGELFF. DNA of the CDR3: TGCAGCGTTGAAGGGGGATCATCCGGGGAGCTGTTTTTT.

There are many counts of this clonotype. This rearrangement joins TRBV19 to TRBJ1-1; a weak D match, TRBD1 (6 bases). The CDR3 has 12 amino acids. Germline CDR1 is LNHDA and CDR2 is SQIVND (reference sequence). Trimming cost V 4 bases and J 5 bases, with 8 bases left between them. CDR3 in DNA: TGTGCCAGTAGTAGAACAGGGACTGAAGCTTTCTTT. Translating it yields CASSRTGTEAFF.

This chain joins TRBV20-1 and TRBJ2-5; 8 nucleotides line up with TRBD2. After removal of 2 bases from V and 3 bases from J, the junction contained 5 bases not matched to a gene. CDR3 length equals 14 residues. The germline V gene has CDR1 DFQATT and CDR2 SNEGSKA (reference sequence). The chain's CDR3 is CSARYGRGKETQYF. The CDR3 region has the DNA TGCAGTGCTAGATACGGGAGGGGAAAAGAGACCCAGTACTTC.

Only a few counts were recorded for this clonotype. The V call is TRBV20-1, the J call TRBJ1-6, with D possibly being TRBD1 (5 bases). Trimming stripped 5 bases from V and 7 bases from J, with 12 bases between. This CDR3 contains 13 residues. CDR1 and CDR2 from the germline V gene are DFQATT and SNEGSKA (reference sequence). DNA for the CDR3: TGCAGTGCTTCAGGGTCTGAGAATTCACCCCTCCACTTT. Amino acids: CSASGSENSPLHF.